This TCR beta chain was sequenced for a study of blood T cell repertoires in COVID-19. Study-wide context: Sites in the United States, Italy and Spain provided acute and convalescent COVID-19 samples. PBMCs, B-cell-depleted T cells, or T cells were the source of the cDNA or gDNA that made up the material.

Regarding this clone: Germline is not matched at one junction end, which may reflect a read error.

The CDR3 covers 13 residues. Germline V lookup: CDR1 SQVTM, CDR2 ANQGSEA. Per the study methods: Using reference gene primer amplification, nucleated cell counts were estimated. Measured with immunoSEQ multiplex PCR; TCRdb has only the in-frame clones, and not every one. The V and J calls and clone size come from that table; D and trimming were worked out from the DNA. The profile shows nearly 110,000 clones, under 90% of them singletons. This sequence originates from a woman aged 55-70 years with acute or convalescent COVID-19. The source material was peripheral blood. V is TRBV29-1 and J is TRBJ2-3; D is ambiguous. CDR3 region: CSVEEESTDTQYF. CDR3 coding DNA: TGCAGCGTCGAAGAAGAGAGCACAGATACGCAGTATTTT.